A selection of T cell receptor beta chains follows, all from one sample in a study of spatial heterogeneity in lung cancer. TCRdb recomputed calls from the 5' RACE reads with MiXCR, one row per CDR3 protein. Counted here are some 47,000 distinct CDR3 sequences, around 7.6% occurring once; the ten biggest clones make up roughly an eighth. The sample consisted of PBMCs, taken at surgery. The receptors originated from a female donor with early-stage non-small cell lung cancer. Both conserved end residues are part of each CDR3. D genes are given only for firm matches. Where a row states a size, it is once, few, many or the class of an expanded clone; other rows omit it.

CDR3aa	CDR3nt	abundance	d_gene	v_gene	j_gene
CSVEVGTEAFF	TGCAGCGTTGAAGTGGGCACAGAAGCTTTCTTT	NA	NA	TRBV29-1	TRBJ1-1
CASSILEQAYGYTF	TGTGCCAGTAGTATCTTGGAACAGGCCTATGGCTACACCTTC	many	NA	TRBV19	TRBJ1-2
CASSHRLAGGPNTGELFF	TGTGCCAGCAGCCATCGCCTAGCGGGGGGGCCGAACACCGGGGAGCTGTTTTTT	few	TRBD2	TRBV7-6	TRBJ2-2
CAWNSRYPNTEAFF	TGTGCCTGGAATTCAAGGTACCCGAACACTGAAGCTTTCTTT	NA	NA	TRBV30	TRBJ1-1
CASSPHRLAGGYNEQFF	TGTGCCAGCAGTCCGCATCGACTAGCGGGGGGGTACAATGAGCAGTTCTTC	few	TRBD2	TRBV12-3/TRBV12-4	TRBJ2-1
CASTPPSGGGTEAFF	TGTGCCAGCACCCCACCCAGTGGGGGAGGCACTGAAGCTTTCTTT	many	NA	TRBV6-5	TRBJ1-1
CASSKKSRSRPGLEVEQYF	TGTGCCAGCAGCAAAAAGTCGAGGTCCCGACCCGGTCTAGAGGTCGAGCAGTACTTC	many	NA	TRBV21-1	TRBJ2-7
CASSLTPGASYEQYF	TGTGCCAGCAGCCTCACCCCAGGGGCCTCCTACGAGCAGTACTTC	few	NA	TRBV7-2	TRBJ2-7
CSVERGRRLPTQETQYF	TGCAGCGTTGAGAGGGGTAGGAGACTACCGACTCAAGAGACCCAGTACTTC	many	NA	TRBV29-1	TRBJ2-5
CASSLGGQFTETQYF	TGCGCCAGCAGCTTGGGGGGACAGTTTACGGAGACCCAGTACTTC	NA	TRBD1	TRBV5-1	TRBJ2-5
CASSPPSRIYGYTF	TGTGCCAGCTCACCACCCTCACGGATATATGGCTACACCTTC	many	NA	TRBV18	TRBJ1-2
CASSVGRTISGNTIYF	TGTGCCAGCAGTGTAGGCAGGACCATCTCTGGAAACACCATATATTTT	NA	NA	TRBV6-1	TRBJ1-3
CASSELWVGTEAFF	TGTGCCAGCAGTGAACTGTGGGTCGGCACTGAAGCTTTCTTT	NA	NA	TRBV6-1	TRBJ1-1
CATSRAAELLYNEQFF	TGTGCCACCAGCAGAGCGGCAGAGCTTCTCTACAATGAGCAGTTCTTC	few	NA	TRBV15	TRBJ2-1
CASSQDWTGTQETQYF	TGCGCCAGCAGCCAAGACTGGACAGGGACACAAGAGACCCAGTACTTC	few	TRBD1	TRBV4-3	TRBJ2-5
CASSPYGGETQYF	TGTGCCAGCAGCCCCTACGGGGGCGAGACCCAGTACTTC	NA	NA	TRBV7-8	TRBJ2-5
CASSPGTGFLSEAFF	TGTGCCAGCAGTCCCGGGACAGGGTTTTTATCGGAAGCTTTCTTT	few	TRBD1	TRBV7-9	TRBJ1-1
CASTDSRETQYF	TGTGCCAGCACCGACTCGCGGGAGACCCAGTACTTC	NA	NA	TRBV6-2/TRBV6-3	TRBJ2-5
CASSSPDRAVGNLHF	TGTGCCAGCAGTTCTCCGGACAGGGCGGTTGGGAACCTCCACTTT	many	TRBD1	TRBV6-2/TRBV6-3	TRBJ1-6
CASSLSEETQYF	TGTGCCAGCAGCTTATCGGAGGAGACCCAGTACTTC	many	NA	TRBV7-2	TRBJ2-5
CASSLRQGREQYF	TGTGCCAGCAGCTTAAGGCAGGGGCGCGAGCAGTACTTC	NA	NA	TRBV7-2	TRBJ2-7
CASSLSGTGGVGAFF	TGTGCCAGCAGTCTTTCCGGGACAGGGGGCGTCGGAGCTTTCTTT	NA	TRBD1	TRBV5-6	TRBJ1-1
CSAPGQYNEQFF	TGCAGTGCGCCGGGACAGTACAATGAGCAGTTCTTC	many	TRBD1	TRBV20-1	TRBJ2-1
CASSVATDKTEAFF	TGTGCCAGCAGCGTAGCGACAGATAAAACTGAAGCTTTCTTT	few	NA	TRBV9	TRBJ1-1
CASSARQGNTEAFF	TGTGCCAGTAGTGCCAGACAGGGCAACACTGAAGCTTTCTTT	many	TRBD1	TRBV19	TRBJ1-1
CASSLGGNTEAFF	TGTGCCAGCAGTTTAGGGGGGAACACTGAAGCTTTCTTT	many	NA	TRBV12-3/TRBV12-4	TRBJ1-1
CASSGATSGGELFF	TGCGCCAGCAGCGGCGCGACAAGTGGCGGGGAGCTGTTTTTT	many	NA	TRBV4-1	TRBJ2-2
CSARYGRAFF	TGCAGTGCTAGATACGGCAGAGCTTTCTTT	NA	NA	TRBV20-1	TRBJ1-1
CASSQEGLQVHTIYF	TGCGCCAGCAGCCAAGAGGGGCTCCAAGTCCACACCATATATTTT	NA	NA	TRBV4-1	TRBJ1-3
CSARDGSRNTEAFF	TGCAGTGCTAGAGATGGGTCCAGGAACACTGAAGCTTTCTTT	NA	NA	TRBV20-1	TRBJ1-1
CASSNPSGNTIYF	TGTGCCAGCAGCAACCCCTCTGGAAACACCATATATTTT	many	NA	TRBV6-5	TRBJ1-3
CASRKDRYYEQYF	TGCGCCAGCAGGAAGGACAGATACTACGAGCAGTACTTC	many	NA	TRBV5-1	TRBJ2-7
CASSEQPSLYNSPLHF	TGTGCCAGCAGTGAACAGCCTTCCCTCTATAATTCACCCCTCCACTTT	NA	NA	TRBV6-1	TRBJ1-6
CSARAADRGGEAFF	TGCAGTGCTAGAGCGGCGGACAGGGGAGGTGAAGCTTTCTTT	NA	TRBD1	TRBV20-1	TRBJ1-1
CASSKSDRDRTEAFF	TGTGCCAGCAGCAAAAGTGACAGGGATCGGACTGAAGCTTTCTTT	NA	TRBD1	TRBV4-2	TRBJ1-1
CASRRESEQFF	TGTGCCAGCAGAAGAGAGAGTGAGCAGTTCTTC	NA	NA	TRBV3-1	TRBJ2-1
CASSVDRGEAFF	TGTGCCAGCAGCGTCGACAGAGGCGAAGCTTTCTTT	NA	NA	TRBV7-9	TRBJ1-1
CASSFSTGLREQYF	TGTGCCAGCAGTTTCTCGACAGGGCTGCGGGAGCAGTACTTC	many	TRBD1	TRBV27	TRBJ2-7
CSARSGANNYGYTF	TGCAGTGCTAGATCGGGGGCTAACAACTATGGCTACACCTTC	many	NA	TRBV20-1	TRBJ1-2
CASSPPMEGREQFF	TGTGCCAGCTCACCACCGATGGAGGGGAGGGAGCAGTTCTTC	NA	NA	TRBV18	TRBJ2-1
CASSLADNHGYTF	TGCGCCAGCAGCTTGGCTGACAACCATGGCTACACCTTC	NA	NA	TRBV5-1	TRBJ1-2
CASSVFGPTSTDTQYF	TGTGCCAGCAGTGTCTTCGGCCCAACTAGCACAGATACGCAGTATTTT	few	NA	TRBV2	TRBJ2-3
CASSLGGVPEQFF	TGTGCCAGCAGCTTGGGGGGGGTCCCTGAGCAGTTCTTC	many	NA	TRBV5-6	TRBJ2-1
CASSLGGARTDTQYF	TGTGCCAGCAGCTTAGGCGGGGCCCGCACAGATACGCAGTATTTT	NA	NA	TRBV7-2	TRBJ2-3
CASSLHRTEIETQYF	TGTGCCAGCAGCTTGCACCGCACAGAGATAGAGACCCAGTACTTC	many	NA	TRBV7-6	TRBJ2-5
CASSGLTGYSNQPQHF	TGTGCCAGCAGTGGACTGACAGGATATAGCAATCAGCCCCAGCATTTT	many	NA	TRBV6-1	TRBJ1-5
CASSSYRNSYEQYF	TGCGCCAGCAGCAGTTACAGGAACTCCTACGAGCAGTACTTC	many	NA	TRBV4-3	TRBJ2-7
CASSLAAETGPYNSPLHF	TGTGCCAGCAGCTTGGCCGCTGAGACAGGGCCCTATAATTCACCCCTCCACTTT	NA	TRBD1	TRBV5-4	TRBJ1-6
CSVEEPYGYTF	TGCAGCGTTGAAGAACCTTATGGCTACACCTTC	many	NA	TRBV29-1	TRBJ1-2
CASSFYTGWNTGELFF	TGTGCCAGCAGCTTTTACACAGGGTGGAACACCGGGGAGCTGTTTTTT	NA	NA	TRBV7-9	TRBJ2-2
CASRDGLGGNQPQHF	TGTGCCAGCAGAGATGGACTGGGGGGCAATCAGCCCCAGCATTTT	few	NA	TRBV2	TRBJ1-5
CSVEYGLAAGAQYF	TGCAGCGTTGAATACGGTTTAGCGGCCGGGGCCCAGTACTTC	many	NA	TRBV29-1	TRBJ2-5
CASSPRVGNQPQHF	TGTGCCAGTAGTCCGAGGGTGGGCAATCAGCCCCAGCATTTT	NA	NA	TRBV19	TRBJ1-5